The 2 T cell receptor beta chains presented below share a single source sample, sequenced in a study of liver allograft versus peripheral blood T cells. Study context: Liver transplant recipients had T cell receptor repertoires compared between transplanted liver and peripheral blood.

A single record per CDR3 protein comes from TCRdb applying MiXCR to the reads. Of 700 or so distinct CDR3 sequences listed, more than 30% were seen once; the top ten hold 75% to 85%. These receptors came from a human patient who had a liver transplant. The graft donor may have contributed some T cells.

As DNA, the CDR3 is TGTGCCAGCAGTTACTCCCTTTGGGACCGTGAAGCTTTCTTT. Protein product: CASSYSLWDREAFF. The chain uses TRBV6-5 and TRBJ1-1, with a possible D match to TRBD1 (5 bases). V shed 0 bases and J shed 7 bases, with 12 bases lying between them. CDR1 is MNHEY, CDR2 SVGAGI, per germline. The length of the CDR3 is 14 residues.

With regard to this clonotype: A far bigger clonotype differs at one base, so this is likely a read error. V is TRBV19 and J is TRBJ1-1, with D unclear. Judging by the DNA end, TRBJ1-6 fits better; the J call may be wrong. Germline V gene lookup returns CDR1 LNHDA and CDR2 SQIVND (reference sequence). The CDR3 spans 16 residues. The CDR3 DNA reads as TGTGCCAGTAGCGAGTCCCCCCCGGATTATAATTCACACCTCCACTTT. Translation: CASSESPPDYNSHLHF.